The 24 T cell receptor beta chains given below trace back to one sample, sequenced in a study of T cell responses to AZD1222 COVID-19 vaccine. Sequencing used immunoSEQ multiplex PCR; TCRdb keeps in-frame clones, though not all of them. The sample yields roughly 130,000 clones, about 91% seen once. Here the sequenced sample was peripheral blood, taken on day 0 of AZD1222 vaccination. These TCRs come from an adult in good health.

The chain uses TRBV19 and TRBJ1-1; 9 nucleotides agree with TRBD1. V was clipped by 5 bases and J by 1 base; unmatched bases: 11. The length of the CDR3 is 17 residues. Germline assignment: CDR1 LNHDA and CDR2 SQIVND (reference sequence). The CDR3 sequence is CASSDGTGYGGNTEAFF. CDR3 nucleotides: TGTGCCAGTAGTGACGGGACAGGGTATGGGGGGAACACTGAAGCTTTCTTT.

CDR3 bases: TGTGCCAGCAGCTATGCGAGGGGCCTGGGGCAGTTCTTC. Translation gives CASSYARGLGQFF. The J gene is TRBJ2-1, the V gene TRBV4-2; the D gene could be TRBD1 or TRBD2 (5 bases each). V gave up 5 bases and J gave up 12 bases, with 17 bases separating them. The CDR3 consists of 13 residues. The germline gives CDR1 LGHNA, CDR2 YNFKEQ.

This clone has a single count. The V and J genes are TRBV25-1 and TRBJ1-2, with D maybe TRBD1 (5 bases). The germline V gene has CDR1 MGHDK and CDR2 SYGVNS. CDR3 length equals 14 residues. The V gene lost 6 bases and the J gene lost 2 bases, with 13 bases spanning the gap. CDR3: CASRGAGRNYGYTF. CDR3 sequence (DNA): TGTGCCAGCAGAGGGGCAGGTCGAAACTATGGCTACACCTTC.

The chain uses TRBV19 and TRBJ1-5; D is uncertain. CDR1 is LNHDA, CDR2 SQIVND, per germline (reference sequence). V shed 8 bases and J shed 9 bases, with 17 bases lying between them. The CDR3 contains 13 residues. CDR3 sequence: CASLPGRLGPQHF. DNA of the CDR3: TGTGCCAGTCTCCCGGGGAGGCTGGGGCCCCAGCATTTT.

This clone was picked up one time. The J gene is TRBJ2-1, the V gene TRBV9, with a weak D call TRBD2 (6 bases). This CDR3 has 15 residues. The germline V gene encodes CDR1 SGDLS and CDR2 YYNGEE. V was pared by 4 bases and J by 7 bases, with 18 bases between. CDR3 in DNA: TGTGCCAGCAGCCCCCGTGTTAGCGCGGGGAATGAGCAGTTCTTC. Protein sequence: CASSPRVSAGNEQFF.

The CDR3 DNA reads as TGTGCCAGCAGCGTGGGGAACAGGGGGGGATTCTACGAGCAGTACTTC. The encoded protein is CASSVGNRGGFYEQYF. This rearrangement joins TRBV9 to TRBJ2-7; tentative D call: TRBD1 (8 bases). Trimming took off 2 bases at V and 3 bases at J, with 18 bases between the two ends. The CDR3 has 16 amino acids. Germline V gene sequence: CDR1 SGDLS, CDR2 YYNGEE. Based on the CDR3 plus reference TRBV9 and TRBJ2-7, the full variable domain is DSGVTQTPKHLITATGQRVTLRCSPRSGDLSVYWYQQSLDQGLQFLIQYYNGEERAKGNILERFSAQQFPDLHSELNLSSLELGDSALYFCASSVGNRGGFYEQYFGPGTRLTVT.

The chain employs TRBV9 and TRBJ2-1; D may be TRBD2 (5 bases). The V end lost 0 bases, the J end lost 8 bases, and 18 bases lay between the germline ends. Germline CDR1 reads SGDLS; CDR2 reads YYNGEE. The CDR3 extends over 16 amino acids. The DNA of the CDR3 is TGTGCCAGCAGCGTAGGACGCTCAGGAGGTGTCGATGAGCAGTTCTTC. Translating gives CASSVGRSGGVDEQFF. Variable domain in full (rest from reference TRBV9 and TRBJ2-1): DSGVTQTPKHLITATGQRVTLRCSPRSGDLSVYWYQQSLDQGLQFLIQYYNGEERAKGNILERFSAQQFPDLHSELNLSSLELGDSALYFCASSVGRSGGVDEQFFGPGTRLTVL.

V and J are TRBV9 and TRBJ2-3; 10 positions match TRBD2. Per germline, CDR1 SGDLS and CDR2 YYNGEE. The CDR3 extends over 16 amino acids. Unmatched junction bases numbered 6, after V lost 1 base and J lost 4 bases. The CDR3 sequence is CASSVRAGGPSDTQYF. DNA of the CDR3: TGTGCCAGCAGCGTAAGAGCGGGAGGGCCCTCAGATACGCAGTATTTT.

This clone appeared a few times. The chain has TRBV19 and TRBJ1-2; the D is unclear. The CDR3 runs 17 residues. V dropped 3 bases and J dropped 4 bases, with 21 bases sitting between them. CDR1 LNHDA and CDR2 SQIVND come from the germline V gene (reference sequence). CDR3 DNA: TGTGCCAGTAGTATCACCAGCTCCACCTACCAGCTCTATGGCTACACCTTC. Amino acid sequence: CASSITSSTYQLYGYTF. Filled out from reference TRBV19 and TRBJ1-2, the complete variable domain reads DGGITQSPKYLFRKEGQNVTLSCEQNLNHDAMYWYRQDPGQGLRLIYYSQIVNDFQKGDIAEGYSVSREKKESFPLTVTSAQKNPTAFYLCASSITSSTYQLYGYTFGSGTRLTVV.

The chain has TRBV27 and TRBJ1-5; D unclear. Germline-derived CDR1 and CDR2 are MNHEY and SMNVEV (reference sequence). Trimming removed 4 bases at V and 7 bases at J, with 14 bases between. The CDR3 extends over 14 amino acids. The CDR3 bases are TGTGCCAGCAGTTCTTCTGGGAAAGGGCAGCCCCAGCATTTT. Amino acids: CASSSSGKGQPQHF.

The chain recombines TRBV5-1 with TRBJ2-5, with D unresolved. Germline V gene sequence: CDR1 SGHRS, CDR2 YFSETQ. Trimming cost V 0 bases and J 1 base, with 16 bases left between them. The CDR3 sequence is 17 residues long. CDR3 residues: CASSLAVLGGSQETQYF. The CDR3 DNA is TGCGCCAGCAGCTTGGCCGTTCTTGGCGGATCCCAAGAGACCCAGTACTTC.

The J gene is TRBJ1-1, the V gene TRBV11-2; D is ambiguous. The CDR3 totals 13 residues. V was cut by 2 bases and J by 4 bases, with 8 bases left in between. Germline V CDR1 and CDR2: SGHAT, FQNNGV. The CDR3 DNA sequence: TGTGCCAGCAGCTTATCAACGGGCACTGAAGCTTTCTTT. The encoded protein is CASSLSTGTEAFF.

The gene calls are TRBV9 and TRBJ2-2, with no clear D. This CDR3 is built from 13 residues. The ends were cut back, 1 base at V and 4 bases at J, with 5 bases in the middle. Germline-derived CDR1 and CDR2 are SGDLS and YYNGEE. The CDR3 coding sequence is TGTGCCAGCAGCGTAAGCCTCACCGGGGAGCTGTTTTTT. This gives the protein CASSVSLTGELFF.

The chain carries TRBV25-1 and TRBJ1-1; D unclear. This CDR3 contains 10 residues. Deletions cut 4 bases from V and 7 bases from J, with 4 bases between. Per germline, CDR1 MGHDK and CDR2 SYGVNS. The CDR3 DNA sequence: TGTGCCAGCAGTGGAGTTGAAGCTTTCTTT. Residues: CASSGVEAFF.

The rearrangement links TRBV7-2 to TRBJ2-2; TRBD2 matches 8 bases. Looked up from germline, CDR1 is SGHTA and CDR2 is FQGNSA. The ends lost 8 bases at V and 6 bases at J; junction bases unmatched: 20. CDR3 size: 18 residues. The CDR3 coding sequence is TGTGCCAGCGAATCCGGCGCGGGAGGCCTCGGATCGGCCGGGGAGCTGTTTTTT. Translated: CASESGAGGLGSAGELFF.

The rearrangement joins TRBV9 to TRBJ2-5, with a tentative D call TRBD1 (5 bases). Trimming removed 4 bases from V and 5 bases from J, with 15 bases in between. Germline V lookup: CDR1 SGDLS, CDR2 YYNGEE. CDR3 length: 14 amino acids. Here the CDR3 reads CASSPTVHDETQYF. The CDR3 DNA follows: TGTGCCAGCAGCCCGACAGTCCATGACGAGACCCAGTACTTC.

This rearrangement joins TRBV5-1 to TRBJ2-3; D not certain. The V end was cut by 0 bases, the J end by 3 bases, with 5 bases between. The germline V gene encodes CDR1 SGHRS and CDR2 YFSETQ. The CDR3 totals 13 residues. CDR3 DNA sequence: TGCGCCAGCAGCTTGGATGGGACAGATACGCAGTATTTT. This sequence encodes CASSLDGTDTQYF.

The chain employs TRBV3-1 (or the pseudogene TRBV3-2) and TRBJ1-1; D ambiguous. From germline, CDR1 is LGHDT and CDR2 YNNKEL (reference sequence). There are 13 residues in the CDR3. Trimming removed 0 bases at V and 4 bases at J, with 6 bases between. The CDR3 coding sequence is TGTGCCAGCAGCCAAGAGTCGTCCACTGAAGCTTTCTTT. It yields the protein CASSQESSTEAFF.

This clone was observed a few times. The chain couples TRBV4-2 to TRBJ1-3; D gene ambiguous. Germline CDR1 LGHNA, CDR2 YNFKEQ. V was trimmed by 0 bases and J by 0 bases, leaving 24 bases between them. The CDR3 length is 21 residues. The CDR3 here is CASSQEISQFGRISSGNTIYF. As DNA, the CDR3 is TGTGCCAGCAGCCAAGAAATAAGCCAGTTCGGTAGGATCAGCTCTGGAAACACCATATATTTT.

The chain has TRBV5-1 and TRBJ2-1; 8 bases agree with TRBD2. From germline, CDR1 is SGHRS and CDR2 YFSETQ. V lost 6 bases and J lost 2; bases outside the gene matches: 13. The CDR3 has 17 residues. CDR3 bases: TGCGCCAGCACCTGGCGGGAGGCATTAAAGACCTACAATGAGCAGTTCTTC. As protein: CASTWREALKTYNEQFF.

The V call is TRBV6-5, the J call TRBJ2-3; D is possibly TRBD2 (6 bases). CDR3 length equals 14 residues. CDR1 MNHEY and CDR2 SVGAGI come from the germline V gene. V was clipped by 6 bases and J by 0 bases, with 10 bases between them. Here the CDR3 DNA reads TGTGCCAGCAGCTACCTAGCGAGCACAGATACGCAGTATTTT. Residues: CASSYLASTDTQYF.

V and J are TRBV9 and TRBJ1-2; D ambiguous. V lost 0 bases to trimming and J lost 4 bases, with 13 bases between them. This CDR3 contains 15 residues. Germline V CDR1 and CDR2: SGDLS, YYNGEE. In DNA form, the CDR3 reads TGTGCCAGCAGCGTAGGAGCGGGTTTGAGCTATGGCTACACCTTC. It specifies CASSVGAGLSYGYTF.

The chain combines TRBV6-5 with TRBJ2-5; D possibly matches TRBD1 or TRBD2 (5 bases each). The CDR3 covers 14 residues. Trimming removed 5 bases at V and 5 bases at J, with 15 bases between. Germline V lookup: CDR1 MNHEY, CDR2 SVGAGI. The DNA of the CDR3 is TGTGCCAGCAGTAGAAGGGGAGTTGGGGAGACCCAGTACTTC. Amino acids: CASSRRGVGETQYF.

The chain links TRBV30 to TRBJ2-5; no firm D call. Germline V gene sequence: CDR1 GTSNPN, CDR2 SVGIG (reference sequence). V lost 0 bases, J lost 3 bases, and 8 bases lay in between. The CDR3 loop spans 13 amino acids. This chain's CDR3 is CAWSVLRKETQYF. CDR3 DNA: TGTGCCTGGAGTGTACTGCGGAAAGAGACCCAGTACTTC.